The 7 T cell receptor beta chains reported below all come from one sample, sequenced in a study of shared clonotypes between healthy human individuals. The repertoire was sequenced with immunoSEQ multiplex PCR; TCRdb's copy has only in-frame clones and lacks some. The sample lists 2.3 million or so clones; over 85% were seen once. The sample comprised naive CD4+ T cells from PBMCs. Subset meaning: CD45RA+ positively selected. The receptors here all came from a man between 18 and 29 years old in good health. Some clones in this sample may be carry-over from other donors' samples.

This clone was detected only once. This sequence joins TRBV5-6 and TRBJ1-2, with 7 bases matching TRBD1. Losses at the gene ends were 0 bases for V and 1 base for J; bases not matched to a gene: 3. There are 15 residues in the CDR3. Germline CDR1 SGHDT, CDR2 YYEEEE. The CDR3 sequence is CASSLVGTVNYGYTF. The CDR3 DNA is TGTGCCAGCAGCTTGGTTGGGACAGTTAACTATGGCTACACCTTC.

This clone showed up just once. The chain has TRBV6-1 and TRBJ2-7, with D possibly called TRBD1 or TRBD2 (7 bases each). Trimming stripped 7 bases from V and 6 bases from J, with 19 bases between. Germline CDR1 is MNHNS and CDR2 is SASEGT. The CDR3 is made up of 14 amino acids. CDR3 loop: CASTGGEGWSEQYF. The CDR3 coding sequence is TGTGCCAGCACAGGGGGGGAAGGGTGGAGCGAGCAGTACTTC.

The chain links TRBV6-1 to TRBJ1-3; D may be TRBD1 (5 bases). V was cut by 4 bases and J by 0 bases, with 13 bases left in between. The CDR3 covers 16 residues. Germline CDR1 reads MNHNS; CDR2 reads SASEGT. The DNA of the CDR3 is TGTGCCAGCAGTGCATATAGGGGCAGCTCTGGAAACACCATATATTTT. It yields the protein CASSAYRGSSGNTIYF.

The CDR3 coding sequence is TGTGCCAGCAGTTCCGGACAGGGAAAGAGGGAGACCCAGTACTTC. This translates into CASSSGQGKRETQYF. The chain employs TRBV28 and TRBJ2-5; TRBD1 aligns across 8 bases. Germline V CDR1 and CDR2: MDHEN, SYDVKM. V lost 4 bases, J lost 5 bases, and 9 bases stayed unmatched. CDR3 size: 15 residues.

The V call is TRBV6-6, the J call TRBJ1-1, with a possible D match to TRBD1 (5 bases). Germline lookup yields CDR1 MNHNY and CDR2 SVGAGI (reference sequence). The length of the CDR3 is 14 residues. The V gene lost 6 bases and the J gene lost 0 bases, with 11 bases spanning the gap. CDR3 sequence reads: CASRQTGVNTEAFF. In DNA, the CDR3 is TGTGCCAGCAGGCAAACGGGGGTGAACACTGAAGCTTTCTTT.

CDR3 sequence (DNA): TGTGCCAGCAGTCCCCGAGGGGATCCTGGGGCCAACGTCCTGACTTTC. This sequence encodes CASSPRGDPGANVLTF. This rearrangement joins TRBV5-4 to TRBJ2-6; D could derive from TRBD1 or TRBD2 (5 bases each). Trimming removed 5 bases from V and 2 bases from J, with 14 bases in between. Germline CDR1 SGHNT, CDR2 YYREEE (reference sequence). CDR3 length: 16 amino acids.

V is TRBV9 and J is TRBJ2-2, with D possibly being TRBD1 (5 bases). Between the trimmed V and J ends, which lost 3 bases and 6 bases, there was a span of 12 bases. Germline V gene data show CDR1 as SGDLS and CDR2 as YYNGEE. This CDR3 comprises 14 residues. CDR3 coding DNA: TGTGCCAGCAGCGAGGCAGGGTCGGCCGGGGAGCTGTTTTTT. Its translation is CASSEAGSAGELFF. Full variable domain (outside the CDR3, taken from reference TRBV9 and TRBJ2-2): DSGVTQTPKHLITATGQRVTLRCSPRSGDLSVYWYQQSLDQGLQFLIQYYNGEERAKGNILERFSAQQFPDLHSELNLSSLELGDSALYFCASSEAGSAGELFFGEGSRLTVL.